These 11 T cell receptor beta chains originate from one sample sequenced in a study of blood T cells in healthy people across ages. Primed by a sample-barcoded 5' primer and a J-beta primer mix, a second PCR proceeded for 7 to 11 cycles. A single record per CDR3 protein comes from TCRdb applying MiXCR to the 5' RACE reads. The data hold around 710,000 distinct CDR3 sequences, with around 40% observed a single time. Sequenced sample: blood. All receptors derive from a woman in her sixties in good health.

Only a few counts were recorded for this clonotype. This chain connects TRBV5-1 to TRBJ2-7; D assignment may be TRBD1 or TRBD2 (5 bases each). This CDR3 has 13 residues. In germline, CDR1 is SGHRS, CDR2 YFSETQ. Deletions cut 0 bases from V and 7 bases from J, with 11 bases between. This CDR3 reads CASSLAGAEEQYF. The CDR3 DNA reads as TGCGCCAGCAGCTTGGCCGGGGCGGAAGAGCAGTACTTC.

About this clonotype itself: Possible read error: a much larger clone is one base away. The chain has TRBV24-1 and TRBJ2-1, with D perhaps matching TRBD1 (6 bases). Germline loops: CDR1 KGHDR, CDR2 SFDVKD. The CDR3 spans 13 residues. DNA of the CDR3: TGTGCCACCAGTGATCTCCGGGACAATGGGCAGTTCTTC. Amino acids: CATSDLRDNGQFF.

The chain joins TRBV7-9 to TRBJ2-1, with TRBD2 matching over 13 bases. V trimming: 5 bases; J trimming: 3 bases; junction bases outside the gene matches: 10. This CDR3 contains 18 residues. Germline V lookup: CDR1 SEHNR, CDR2 FQNEAQ (reference sequence). The CDR3, as DNA: TGTGCCAGCAGCCGACCTCGACTAGCGGGGGGCATCTACAATGAGCAGTTCTTC. Its protein is CASSRPRLAGGIYNEQFF.

The chain recombines TRBV14 with TRBJ2-1; D may be TRBD2 (5 bases). This CDR3 contains 15 residues. Looked up from germline, CDR1 is SGHDN and CDR2 is FVKESK. Trimming took off 0 bases at V and 10 bases at J, with 16 bases between the two ends. The CDR3, as DNA: TGTGCCAGCAGCCAAGAGGGCGCGGGTCGTTGGGAGCAGTTCTTC. Its translation: CASSQEGAGRWEQFF. Combining the CDR3 with reference TRBV14 and TRBJ2-1 gives the whole variable domain EAGVTQFPSHSVIEKGQTVTLRCDPISGHDNLYWYRRVMGKEIKFLLHFVKESKQDESGMPNNRFLAERTGGTYSTLKVQPAELEDSGVYFCASSQEGAGRWEQFFGPGTRLTVL.

V and J are TRBV20-1 and TRBJ2-3; the D is unclear. The germline V gene encodes CDR1 DFQATT and CDR2 SNEGSKA (reference sequence). CDR3 length: 14 amino acids. V shed 3 bases and J shed 1 base, with 11 bases lying between them. For the CDR3, the DNA is TGCAGTGCTAGCTTGGGGATGGGCACAGATACGCAGTATTTT. Protein sequence: CSASLGMGTDTQYF.

This chain joins TRBV10-3 and TRBJ1-5; no clear D gene. The CDR3 length is 13 residues. CDR1 and CDR2 from the germline V gene are ENHRY and SYGVKD. Trimming removed 10 bases from V and 4 bases from J, with 14 bases in between. The chain's CDR3 is CATAQADNQPQHF. CDR3 coding DNA: TGTGCCACAGCCCAGGCAGATAATCAGCCCCAGCATTTT.

This clonotype was seen more than once but under ten times. This chain uses TRBV24-1 with TRBJ2-1, with D unclear. CDR3 length: 18 residues. Germline V CDR1 and CDR2: KGHDR, SFDVKD. V was pared by 1 base and J by 9 bases, with 24 bases between. CDR3 DNA sequence: TGTGCCACCAGTGATTTAAAGGGCCGACCTTGGGATTGGTGTGAGCAGTTCTTC. Protein product: CATSDLKGRPWDWCEQFF.

There are a few counts of this clonotype. The chain carries TRBV29-1 and TRBJ1-1; D is possibly TRBD1 (5 bases). This CDR3 has 15 amino acids. Germline CDR1 reads SQVTM; CDR2 reads ANQGSEA. V lost 0 bases, J lost 1 base, and 12 bases lay in between. The CDR3 region is CSVEDAGHWNTEAFF. CDR3 coding DNA: TGCAGCGTTGAAGACGCTGGACATTGGAACACTGAAGCTTTCTTT.

This clonotype was detected only a few times. A read error may be the cause here, since a much bigger clone is one base away. V usage is TRBV9 and J usage is TRBJ2-7, with 7 bases fitting TRBD1. The CDR3 is 15 amino acids. CDR1 SGDLS and CDR2 YYNGEE come from the germline V gene. V trimming: 2 bases; J trimming: 0 bases; junction bases outside the gene matches: 5. CDR3 loop: CASSVADRSSYEQYF. The CDR3 nucleotides read TGTGCCAGCAGCGTCGCGGACAGGAGCTCCTACGAGCAGTACTTC.

The rearrangement joins TRBV10-1 to TRBJ2-7, with a possible D match to TRBD2 (5 bases). The V and J ends lost 3 bases and 3 bases respectively, with 12 bases between them. The CDR3 covers 14 residues. In germline, CDR1 is WNHNN, CDR2 SYGVQD (reference sequence). The CDR3: CASSDSPEGYEQYF. In DNA form, the CDR3 reads TGCGCCAGCAGTGATAGCCCCGAGGGCTACGAGCAGTACTTC.

The V call is TRBV4-3, the J call TRBJ1-5; D may be TRBD1 (6 bases). The V and J ends lost 0 bases and 2 bases respectively, with 11 bases between them. In germline, CDR1 is LGHNA, CDR2 YSLEER. CDR3 length equals 16 residues. CDR3 sequence reads: CASSQEQGGGNQPQHF. DNA for the CDR3: TGCGCCAGCAGCCAAGAACAGGGAGGTGGCAATCAGCCCCAGCATTTT.